Below are 31 T cell receptor beta chains sequenced from a single sample in a study of blood T cell repertoires in COVID-19. The data were produced by immunoSEQ multiplex PCR, yet TCRdb's version contains in-frame clones alone and is incomplete. The profile shows 150,000 to 200,000 clones, 85% to 95% of them singletons. Sequencing used peripheral blood. The source of these receptors is a woman in her fifties or sixties with acute or convalescent COVID-19.

V is TRBV7-2 and J is TRBJ1-5; D ambiguous. The CDR3 runs 14 residues. V lost 5 bases and J lost 4, with 12 bases in between. Germline-derived CDR1 and CDR2 are SGHTA and FQGNSA. CDR3 in amino acids: CASSRVLLNQPQHF. The DNA for the CDR3 is TGTGCCAGCAGCCGCGTCCTGCTTAATCAGCCCCAGCATTTT.

This chain links TRBV3-1 (or the pseudogene TRBV3-2) with TRBJ1-5; a weak D match, TRBD1 (5 bases). V was clipped by 3 bases and J by 9 bases, with 15 bases between them. CDR3 length equals 14 residues. Germline V gives CDR1 LGHDT, CDR2 YNNKEL (reference sequence). CDR3 loop: CASSQGPDIGPQHF. The CDR3 nucleotides are TGTGCCAGCAGCCAGGGCCCGGACATCGGGCCCCAGCATTTT.

CDR3 bases: TGTGCCAGCAGCTTTGGGACAGGGCGAACCTACGAGCAGTACTTC. This codes for CASSFGTGRTYEQYF. The chain uses TRBV5-4 and TRBJ2-7; TRBD1 agrees at 9 bases. CDR3 size: 15 residues. Germline CDR1 is SGHNT and CDR2 is YYREEE (reference sequence). With V trimmed by 2 bases and J by 2 bases, 5 bases remained unmatched.

The chain links TRBV12-3 or TRBV12-4 to TRBJ2-7; the match to TRBD2 covers 8 bases. The CDR3 is 12 residues long. The J segment lost 3 bases and the V segment lost 6 bases, leaving 1 base of the junction unmatched. This chain's CDR3 is CASRGTSYEQYF. CDR3 bases: TGTGCCAGCAGGGGGACTAGCTACGAGCAGTACTTC.

This rearrangement joins TRBV21-1 to TRBJ2-2; the table's D call, TRBD2, was not checked against the DNA. TRBV21-1 is described as a pseudogene. The CDR3 has 19 residues. This chain's CDR3 is CASPRLGLAGGSNTGELFF. The CDR3 DNA reads as TGTGCCAGCCCCCGGTTAGGACTAGCGGGGGGATCGAACACCGGGGAGCTGTTTTTT.

The chain links TRBV4-1 to TRBJ2-5; 10 nucleotides line up with TRBD2. V was pared by 2 bases and J by 5 bases, with 11 bases of the junction left unmatched. In germline, CDR1 is MGHRA, CDR2 YSYEKL. This CDR3 has 17 amino acids. The chain's CDR3 is CASSQNSQRGGRETQYF. CDR3 bases: TGCGCCAGCAGCCAAAATAGCCAGCGGGGGGGCCGGGAGACCCAGTACTTC.

In DNA, the CDR3 is TGCGCCAGCAGCCAATCGACAGGGCTCGCTGGAAACACCATATATTTT. Its protein is CASSQSTGLAGNTIYF. This chain uses TRBV5-1 with TRBJ1-3, with 7 bases identical to TRBD1. The CDR3 runs to 16 residues. The germline CDR1 and CDR2 sequences are SGHRS and YFSETQ. With 4 bases clipped from V and 2 bases from J, the junction kept 9 bases outside the gene matches.

The chain links TRBV7-2 to TRBJ1-2; 7 bases are a match to TRBD1. Per the germline V gene, CDR1 is SGHTA and CDR2 is FQGNSA. The junction had 4 bases not matched to a gene; V was cut back by 5 bases and J by 1 base. The CDR3 covers 14 residues. As DNA, the CDR3 is TGTGCCAGCAGCCGGCAGGGGGTTAACTATGGCTACACCTTC. Its protein product is CASSRQGVNYGYTF.

V usage is TRBV5-8 and J usage is TRBJ2-7; 8 bases are a match to TRBD1. CDR3 length equals 15 residues. Losses at the gene ends were 0 bases for V and 6 bases for J; bases not matched to a gene: 8. Germline assignment: CDR1 SGHTS and CDR2 YDEGEE. The CDR3 DNA is TGTGCCAGCAGCTTGGTACAGGGGGAATATGGCGAGCAGTACTTC. Protein sequence: CASSLVQGEYGEQYF.

This rearrangement joins TRBV9 to TRBJ1-3; D unclear. V dropped 4 bases and J dropped 4 bases, with 9 bases sitting between them. The CDR3 has 13 residues. Germline V gene sequence: CDR1 SGDLS, CDR2 YYNGEE. The CDR3 DNA is TGTGCCAGCAGCCCACAGAGCGGAAACACCATATATTTT. As protein: CASSPQSGNTIYF.

This rearrangement joins TRBV18 to TRBJ1-3; TRBD1 is a possible D gene (6 bases). Trimming pared 5 bases from V and 0 bases from J, leaving 11 bases between. Germline V lookup: CDR1 KGHSH, CDR2 LQKENI. This CDR3 region has 15 residues. CDR3 loop: CASSAGTNSGNTIYF. The CDR3 coding sequence is TGTGCCAGCTCAGCCGGGACAAACTCTGGAAACACCATATATTTT.

V gene TRBV25-1 combines with J gene TRBJ1-6; 8 nucleotides align to TRBD1. This CDR3 region has 18 residues. Trimming cost V 2 bases and J 1 base; bases outside gene matches: 7. CDR1 is MGHDK and CDR2 is SYGVNS in the germline V gene. This chain's CDR3 is CASSEGGRGQSYNSPLHF. In DNA form, the CDR3 reads TGTGCCAGCAGTGAAGGAGGCAGGGGGCAATCCTATAATTCACCCCTCCACTTT.

J is TRBJ1-2 and V is TRBV7-8; D unresolved. The V gene's germline CDR1 is SGHVS and CDR2 FQNEAQ. The CDR3 is 15 amino acids. Trimming took 5 bases from V and 1 from J, leaving 14 bases between them. CDR3 DNA sequence: TGTGCCAGCAGCCCCTCTTCGACTGTTAACTATGGCTACACCTTC. Protein product: CASSPSSTVNYGYTF. The whole variable domain, remainder taken from reference TRBV7-8 and TRBJ1-2, is GAGVSQSPRYKVAKRGQDVALRCDPISGHVSLFWYQQALGQGPEFLTYFQNEAQLDKSGLPSDRFFAERPEGSVSTLKIQRTQQEDSAVYLCASSPSSTVNYGYTFGSGTRLTVV.

The CDR3 sequence is CASSRSAGTSNEKLFF. The CDR3 DNA reads TGTGCCAGCAGCCGTTCAGCCGGGACTTCAAATGAAAAACTGTTTTTT. This rearrangement joins TRBV5-4 to TRBJ1-4, with D perhaps TRBD1 (5 bases). The germline V and J ends were trimmed by 4 bases and 5 bases, with 18 bases remaining between them. The CDR3 is made up of 16 amino acids. Germline V gene lookup returns CDR1 SGHNT and CDR2 YYREEE (reference sequence).

The rearrangement links TRBV12-3 or TRBV12-4 to TRBJ1-1; D is unclear. V was clipped by 4 bases and J by 0 bases, with 6 bases between them. The CDR3 contains 13 residues. CDR3 sequence reads: CASSSSVNTEAFF. The CDR3 bases are TGTGCCAGCAGTTCATCAGTGAACACTGAAGCTTTCTTT.

The V and J genes are TRBV20-1 and TRBJ1-1; D possibly corresponds to TRBD1 (5 bases). V was clipped by 4 bases and J by 0 bases, with 12 bases between them. The CDR3 sequence is 14 residues long. In germline, CDR1 is DFQATT, CDR2 SNEGSKA (reference sequence). Here the CDR3 DNA reads TGCAGTGCTAATGACAGTCCCTTGAACACTGAAGCTTTCTTT. Translation gives CSANDSPLNTEAFF.

The gene calls are TRBV28 and TRBJ1-2, with no clear D. This CDR3 comprises 14 residues. Germline CDR1 is MDHEN and CDR2 is SYDVKM. V lost 6 bases and J 8 bases, leaving 19 bases between the germline ends. The CDR3 spells CASSPDWPGEGYTF. CDR3 DNA: TGTGCCAGCAGCCCTGACTGGCCGGGAGAGGGCTACACCTTC.

The chain carries TRBV4-1 and TRBJ2-5; tentatively, D is TRBD1 (6 bases). Germline CDR1 and CDR2: MGHRA and YSYEKL. V was cut by 0 bases and J by 4 bases, with 18 bases left in between. This CDR3 contains 17 residues. The CDR3: CASSQEGERSRGETQYF. The CDR3 DNA sequence: TGCGCCAGCAGCCAAGAAGGAGAGCGTTCCAGGGGAGAGACCCAGTACTTC.

V is TRBV5-8 and J is TRBJ1-2; 9 bases match TRBD1. The V gene end was trimmed by 2 bases and the J gene end by 8 bases; junction bases not matched to a gene: 7. The CDR3 covers 14 residues. In germline, CDR1 is SGHTS, CDR2 YDEGEE. Here the CDR3 reads CASSFSGQGRGYTF. CDR3 in DNA: TGTGCCAGCAGCTTTTCTGGACAGGGGCGAGGCTACACCTTC.

The chain joins TRBV19 to TRBJ2-7, with TRBD1 matching over 9 bases. After removal of 5 bases from V and 6 bases from J, the junction contained 5 bases not matched to a gene. The CDR3 consists of 13 residues. The V gene's germline CDR1 is LNHDA and CDR2 SQIVND (reference sequence). CDR3 in amino acids: CASSLQGAGEQYF. The CDR3 bases are TGTGCCAGTAGTTTACAGGGGGCGGGCGAGCAGTACTTC.

J is TRBJ2-7 and V is TRBV10-3; 7 nucleotides match TRBD2. V shed 10 bases, J shed 7 bases, and the junction held 10 bases outside the gene matches. The CDR3 has 12 amino acids. From germline, CDR1 is ENHRY and CDR2 SYGVKD. The CDR3 loop is CATSAGEREQYF. The CDR3 coding sequence is TGTGCCACTTCGGCGGGAGAAAGGGAGCAGTACTTC.

This clone occurred once. This rearrangement joins TRBV28 to TRBJ1-1; D remains unclear. Trimming left V 6 bases short and J 0 bases short, with 17 bases between. The CDR3 spans 16 residues. CDR1 and CDR2 (germline): MDHEN, SYDVKM. The CDR3 nucleotides are TGTGCCAGCAGGGCAATCGTGACATTGATGAACACTGAAGCTTTCTTT. Residues: CASRAIVTLMNTEAFF.

The chain has TRBV25-1 and TRBJ1-5; D possibly corresponds to TRBD1 (5 bases). Germline V gene lookup returns CDR1 MGHDK and CDR2 SYGVNS. The V and J ends lost 6 bases and 4 bases respectively, with 13 bases between them. The CDR3 contains 14 residues. Here the CDR3 DNA reads TGTGCCAGCAGCCAGGGCAAGGGAAATCAGCCCCAGCATTTT. Protein: CASSQGKGNQPQHF.

The gene calls are TRBV5-1 and TRBJ1-5, with TRBD1 as a possible D gene (6 bases). Germline CDR1 is SGHRS and CDR2 is YFSETQ. The CDR3 consists of 15 residues. V was trimmed by 4 bases and J by 0 bases, leaving 11 bases between them. The CDR3 reads CASSIGTLSNQPQHF. The DNA for the CDR3 is TGCGCCAGCAGCATCGGGACACTTAGCAATCAGCCCCAGCATTTT. Together with reference TRBV5-1 and TRBJ1-5, the CDR3 gives the full variable domain: KAGVTQTPRYLIKTRGQQVTLSCSPISGHRSVSWYQQTPGQGLQFLFEYFSETQRNKGNFPGRFSGRQFSNSRSEMNVSTLELGDSALYLCASSIGTLSNQPQHFGDGTRLSIL.

J is TRBJ1-4 and V is TRBV25-1, with D possibly matching TRBD1 (5 bases). The CDR3 consists of 14 residues. V dropped 8 bases and J dropped 8 bases, with 18 bases sitting between them. The germline V gene has CDR1 MGHDK and CDR2 SYGVNS. The CDR3 reads CASAPLGGGEKLFF. The CDR3 nucleotides read TGTGCCAGCGCCCCCCTAGGCGGGGGGGAAAAACTGTTTTTT.

This clone was seen a handful of times. The genes are TRBV19 and TRBJ2-2; TRBD1 matches at 7 bases. Germline values: CDR1 LNHDA, CDR2 SQIVND (reference sequence). The CDR3 is 14 amino acids. With 7 bases clipped from V and 3 bases from J, the junction kept 5 bases outside the gene matches. The DNA for the CDR3 is TGTGCCAGTACCTGGGACAGAGACACCGGGGAGCTGTTTTTT. Translated: CASTWDRDTGELFF.

This chain uses TRBV4-1 with TRBJ2-1, with 12 bases matching TRBD2. The germline V gene has CDR1 MGHRA and CDR2 YSYEKL. The junction had 7 bases not matched to a gene; V was cut back by 1 base and J by 3 bases. CDR3 size: 18 residues. The CDR3 sequence: CASSQGTLAGGIYNEQFF. The CDR3 nucleotides are TGCGCCAGCAGCCAAGGAACGCTAGCGGGAGGGATCTACAATGAGCAGTTCTTC.

This clone appeared a few times. CDR3: CATSGEGQGSEQFF. The CDR3 nucleotides are TGTGCCACCAGTGGAGAGGGACAGGGGAGTGAGCAGTTCTTC. This chain joins TRBV24-1 and TRBJ2-1, with 10 bases that match TRBD1. The germline V gene has CDR1 KGHDR and CDR2 SFDVKD. The V gene end was trimmed by 5 bases and the J gene end by 9 bases; junction bases not matched to a gene: 6. This CDR3 region has 14 residues.

The chain carries TRBV9 and TRBJ2-3, with 11 nucleotides matching TRBD2. In germline, CDR1 is SGDLS, CDR2 YYNGEE. V trimming: 4 bases; J trimming: 0 bases; junction bases outside the gene matches: 10. This CDR3 spans 18 amino acids. The CDR3 region is CASSPRLAGRSSTDTQYF. The CDR3 nucleotides are TGTGCCAGCAGCCCCCGACTAGCGGGGAGATCTAGCACAGATACGCAGTATTTT.

J is TRBJ1-2 and V is TRBV27; TRBD1 agrees at 8 bases. The CDR3 totals 15 residues. From germline, CDR1 is MNHEY and CDR2 SMNVEV (reference sequence). J gave up 4 bases and V 3 bases, and 7 bases lay outside the gene matches. CDR3 coding DNA: TGTGCCAGCAGTTTCCGCGGACAGGGTAGCTATGGCTACACCTTC. It encodes CASSFRGQGSYGYTF.

This clone turned up a few times. V gene TRBV28 combines with J gene TRBJ1-4; 9 bases are a match to TRBD1. Germline loops: CDR1 MDHEN, CDR2 SYDVKM. The CDR3 consists of 17 residues. V trimming: 1 base; J trimming: 7 bases; junction bases outside the gene matches: 10. CDR3: CASSLLGTGKDFEKLFF. In DNA, the CDR3 is TGTGCCAGCAGTTTATTAGGGACAGGGAAGGACTTTGAAAAACTGTTTTTT.